This T cell receptor beta chain was sequenced in a study of blood T cell repertoires in COVID-19 (dated by TCRdb to about 2020). Looking at the study overall: Samples from collaborators originated in the United States, Italy and Spain and spanned both the acute and convalescent phases of COVID-19. The prospective study material was composed of cDNA or gDNA derived from T cells, B-cell-depleted T cells, or PBMCs. Subjects who had been exposed to COVID-19, were actively infected with it, or had recovered from it provided the deeply sampled blood TCRbeta repertoires that made up the dataset. The repertoires were made available in a free public database intended to serve as a resource for research on the immune response to SARS-CoV-2. The samples were drawn from two sources: the first 160 participants of the ongoing ImmuneRACE study, and some 1,300 subjects contributed by 6 global collaborators. A de-identified subject ID, COVID-19 status, age in years and sex were almost always included in the sample metadata. HLA class I and class II types, where available, came from metadata supplied by the sample provider rather than from assay-based typing. The full study reports these points: The quantity of clinical and demographic metadata differed by source and by participant and was supplied without curation.

For this clone: It lacks a known antigen. No base-level quality is on record; no much larger clone is a single base apart.

The immunoSEQ Assay, a bias-controlled multiplex PCR, was used to amplify TCRbeta CDR3 regions from genomic DNA. As for the original processing: Within the assay, amplification of reference gene primers was used to estimate how many nucleated cells each sample contained. Sequence reads were collapsed and filtered to measure the absolute abundance of every unique TCRbeta CDR3 rearrangement. For each sample, productive Simpson clonality was calculated as the square root of Simpson's diversity index over productive rearrangements. As stored in TCRdb, this immuneACCESS dataset retains in-frame rearrangements with V and J assigned. A fraction of the clones does not appear; measured against another copy, unresolved V genes explain less than half of the discrepancy, and the remainder lacks a known reason. V and J calls and clone size are those listed in that table; D and trimming were worked out from the DNA. Present in this sample are roughly 200,000 clones, approximately 90% of which were seen just once. The ten largest clones represent roughly 1.2% of the sample.

Participants in the prospective study were aged roughly 18 to 89 years, lived in 20 to 25 United States geographic areas, and enrolled through a virtual design. To assign participants to cohorts, the prospective study relied on clinical history that participants themselves reported in a screening survey and a study questionnaire. ImmuneRACE Cohort 3 recovered participants were defined by two consecutive negative NP/OP PCR tests, healthcare professional clearance, or symptom resolution. Each participant in the prospective study had whole blood, serum and a nasopharyngeal or oropharyngeal swab collected by mobile phlebotomists. Participants in the prospective study had the option to provide additional blood draws and questionnaires over an approximately two-month period. Before DNA extraction, blood samples from the prospective study were shipped at room temperature or frozen. From the germline V gene (reference sequence), CDR1 is GTSNPN and CDR2 is SVGIG. V is clipped by 3 bases and J by 0 bases, and the sequence between their germline boundaries is 6 bases long. The CDR3 measures 13 amino acids from cysteine to phenylalanine. Only CDR3 DNA remains: 39 bases, in frame from the first base.

Sequencing was carried out using PBMCs or T cells enriched from blood (not recorded which). The receptor was isolated from a man aged 25-45 years who had recovered from COVID-19. Recombination connected TRBV30 to TRBJ1-5; TRBD1 is a weak D gene call, 6 bases matching. The CDR3 protein is CAWRDSSNQPQHF. Here is the DNA: TGTGCCTGGAGGGACAGTAGCAATCAGCCCCAGCATTTT.